This TCR beta chain came from a study of T cell responses to AZD1222 COVID-19 vaccine. Findings and caveats of the study: Spike-wide coverage was observed for vaccine-associated CD4 TCRs, with dominant responses at 160-218 and 743-854. Donors skewed white British and female; clonal diversity was possibly underestimated. Without day 14 samples, only post-peak T cell repertoires were studied.

The CDR3 covers 13 residues. Per the germline V gene, CDR1 is SGHTA and CDR2 is FQGTGA. Trimming left V 5 bases short and J 4 bases short, with 8 bases between. Measured with immunoSEQ multiplex PCR; TCRdb has only the in-frame clones, and not every one. The sample records approximately 88,000 clones, 75% to 95% being singletons. On this clone: Its antigen remains unknown.

Pooled samples include second doses given at about 4 or 12 weeks. This chain joins TRBV7-3 and TRBJ2-2, with D hard to call. The source of this sequence is an adult who received the AZD1222 COVID-19 vaccine. The sample in question was peripheral blood, obtained 28 days after the second AZD1222 dose. The CDR3 DNA reads as TGTGCCAGCAGCCCCTCACTCACCGGGGAGCTGTTTTTT. It specifies CASSPSLTGELFF.